This T cell receptor (beta chain) was sequenced for a study of T cells in Graves' hyperthyroidism and ophthalmopathy. Amplification of TCR beta CDR3 regions used RNA as the template. Initially, a first-round RT-PCR of the TCR CDR3 employed the HTBI primer set. TCRdb reanalysed the multiplex PCR reads using MiXCR and keeps one entry per CDR3 protein. This sample has over 400,000 distinct CDR3 sequences; about 15% occur once, and the top ten carry approximately 13%. The sample holds many counts of this clonotype. Uncontrolled infection, other autoimmune disease, pregnancy or lactation excluded patients. Diagnosis relied on clinical symptoms, serum thyroxine and TRAb, thyroid ultrasound and orbital computed tomography. The CDR3 has 12 residues. Trimming pared 1 base from V and 6 bases from J, leaving 5 bases between. Germline V gene lookup returns CDR1 SGHAT and CDR2 FQNNGV.

Sequences were obtained from blood. V gene TRBV11-2 combines with J gene TRBJ2-3; the D is unclear. The clonotype originates from a man aged 18 to 35 with Graves' ophthalmopathy. The CDR3 DNA follows: TGTGCCAGCAGCTTAGCCCTCGATACGCAGTATTTT. Its protein product is CASSLALDTQYF.